This TCR beta chain was captured by sequencing in a study of OX40 agonist ivuxolimab in advanced cancers. Turning to the study itself: Patients received the agonistic anti-OX40 (CD134) antibody ivuxolimab.

In regard to this clone: Antigen: not known.

The data were produced by immunoSEQ multiplex PCR, yet TCRdb's version contains in-frame clones alone and is incomplete. The data hold some 85,000 clones, with 91% observed a single time. CDR3 length equals 12 residues. Between the trimmed V and J ends, which lost 5 bases and 5 bases, there was a span of 8 bases. The germline gives CDR1 SGHTA, CDR2 FQGNSA. The sampling schedule covered blood at baseline, cycle 4 day 1, and cycle 7 day 1. General observations from the study: Clonal expansion was seen in CD4+ and CD8+ blood T cells by week 6 at 0.1 to 3.0 mg/kg.

The receptor's source is an adult with an advanced solid tumor such as melanoma, head and neck, liver or kidney cancer. Sequenced here: CD4+ or CD8+ T cells sorted from blood, sampled in a trial of the OX40 agonist ivuxolimab. V and J are TRBV7-2 and TRBJ2-3; D is unresolved. DNA of the CDR3: TGTGCCAGCAGCATCATGAGAGATACGCAGTATTTT. This sequence encodes CASSIMRDTQYF.